This TCR beta chain was recorded in a study of OX40 agonist ivuxolimab in advanced cancers. Study-wide context: All patients had ivuxolimab intravenously every 2 weeks at 0.01 to 10 mg/kg.

CDR1 and CDR2 (germline): SGHVS, FQNEAQ. V dropped 1 base and J dropped 2; count of bases not matched to a gene: 5. The CDR3 spans 15 residues. Broader study findings: Dosing at 0.1 to 3.0 mg/kg was accompanied by clonal expansion of CD4+ and CD8+ blood T cells by week 6. Determination of antigen specificity was not performed for the expanded peripheral T cells.

Produced via immunoSEQ multiplex PCR; TCRdb's table is partial and in-frame only. The sample has tens of thousands of clones, 90% to 95% seen once. This clone has only one observation. Its antigen is unknown. The TCR sequence derives from an adult with an advanced solid tumor such as melanoma, head and neck, liver or kidney cancer. This material consisted of CD4+ or CD8+ T cells sorted from blood, taken in a trial of the OX40 agonist ivuxolimab. V and J are TRBV7-8 and TRBJ2-7, with TRBD1 identical over 7 bases. The CDR3, as DNA: TGTGCCAGCAGCTTAGTTCCGGACAGGACCTACGAGCAGTACTTC. Encoded protein: CASSLVPDRTYEQYF.